These T cell receptor beta chains were read from a single sample in a study of blood T cell repertoires in COVID-19. Assay: immunoSEQ multiplex PCR; the TCRdb copy retains only in-frame clones and omits some. The data contain approximately 300,000 clones, more than 75% of them singletons. Sequenced sample: peripheral blood. These receptors came from a man aged 45 to 65 with active or convalescent COVID-19. The CDR3 runs from the conserved cysteine through the conserved F or W. Each record gives: V gene, clone size, D gene, CDR3 length, J gene, CDR3 protein, CDR3 DNA. The D gene is left open where the match is weak. Clone sizes are given selectively: once, few, many, or a class where the clone is expanded.

TRBV30,-,-,13,TRBJ1-1,CAWGIQGDTEAFF,TGTGCCTGGGGTATACAGGGCGACACTGAAGCTTTCTTT
TRBV28,-,TRBD1,13,TRBJ2-1,CASRSTGAGRAFF,TGTGCCAGCAGGTCGACAGGGGCTGGTCGCGCGTTCTTC
TRBV9,-,TRBD1,14,TRBJ2-1,CASSATGPYNEQFF,TGTGCCAGCAGCGCGACAGGGCCCTACAATGAGCAGTTCTTC
TRBV7-9,-,-,12,TRBJ2-5,CASSFNSETQYF,TGTGCCAGCAGCTTCAATAGTGAGACCCAGTACTTC
TRBV30,-,TRBD1,15,TRBJ1-3,CAWSVGQGGGNTIYF,TGTGCCTGGAGCGTCGGACAGGGGGGAGGAAACACCATATATTTT
TRBV5-1,once,TRBD2,15,TRBJ2-1,CASSLGLASENEQFF,TGCGCCAGCAGCTTAGGACTAGCATCGGAGAATGAGCAGTTCTTC
TRBV7-3,-,TRBD2,15,TRBJ2-1,CASSLTFAGVSEQFF,TGTGCCAGCAGCTTAACGTTCGCGGGAGTATCTGAGCAGTTCTTC
TRBV24-1,-,TRBD2,13,TRBJ2-3,CATEAGATDTQYF,TGTGCCACCGAGGCGGGAGCGACAGATACGCAGTATTTT
TRBV7-3,-,-,16,TRBJ2-3,CASSPRPDGSTDTQYF,TGTGCCAGCAGCCCCCGCCCCGACGGGAGCACAGATACGCAGTATTTT
TRBV5-6,-,-,15,TRBJ1-1,CASSLGWAVNTEAFF,TGTGCCAGCAGCTTGGGGTGGGCCGTGAACACTGAAGCTTTCTTT
TRBV29-1,-,-,14,TRBJ2-5,CSVVGAVVQETQYF,TGCAGCGTGGTAGGGGCGGTAGTCCAAGAGACCCAGTACTTC
TRBV7-2,-,TRBD1,16,TRBJ1-5,CASSLAVTGGNQPQHF,TGTGCCAGCAGCTTAGCTGTGACAGGGGGCAATCAGCCCCAGCATTTT
TRBV28,-,TRBD1,17,TRBJ1-6,CASSSTNLDRGLSPLHF,TGTGCCAGCAGTTCAACCAATCTGGACAGGGGGCTATCACCCCTCCACTTT
TRBV3-1/TRBV3-2,once,-,14,TRBJ1-1,CASRQWGPNTEAFF,TGTGCCAGCAGACAATGGGGGCCGAACACTGAAGCTTTCTTT
TRBV11-2,-,TRBD2,15,TRBJ2-7,CASSPGTSGYYEQYF,TGTGCCAGCAGCCCAGGGACTAGCGGATACTACGAGCAGTACTTC
TRBV6-5,-,TRBD1,15,TRBJ1-1,CASSYSTGSYSEAFF,TGTGCCAGCAGTTACTCGACAGGGTCGTATTCTGAAGCTTTCTTT
TRBV5-6,-,TRBD1,15,TRBJ1-2,CASSFLSGGMPGYTF,TGTGCCAGCAGCTTCCTTTCAGGGGGTATGCCTGGCTACACCTTC
TRBV30,once,TRBD1,14,TRBJ2-7,CAWSGGQGSYEQYF,TGTGCCTGGAGTGGGGGACAGGGTTCCTACGAGCAGTACTTC
TRBV4-2,-,TRBD2,18,TRBJ2-3,CASSRISGGDSSTDTQYF,TGTGCCAGCAGCCGGATTAGCGGGGGGGATTCTAGCACAGATACGCAGTATTTT
TRBV2,-,TRBD1,18,TRBJ2-1,CASSALRTGGKHYNEQFF,TGTGCCAGCAGTGCACTCAGGACAGGGGGCAAACACTACAATGAGCAGTTCTTC
TRBV6-5,-,TRBD1,15,TRBJ2-3,CASSYYGQGTDTQYF,TGTGCCAGCAGTTACTACGGACAGGGTACAGATACGCAGTATTTT
TRBV5-8,-,-,14,TRBJ2-5,CASSQAGRGETQYF,TGTGCCAGCAGCCAAGCGGGCAGGGGGGAGACCCAGTACTTC
TRBV28,-,-,14,TRBJ1-5,CASSLISSNQPQHF,TGTGCCAGCAGCCTTATCAGTAGCAATCAGCCCCAGCATTTT
TRBV2,-,TRBD1,14,TRBJ1-1,CASTGTGGVTEAFF,TGTGCCAGCACCGGGACAGGGGGGGTCACTGAAGCTTTCTTT
TRBV28,-,TRBD1,17,TRBJ1-6,CATGTEVPGGYNSPLHF,TGTGCCACCGGGACAGAGGTTCCCGGGGGATATAATTCACCCCTCCACTTT
TRBV9,-,TRBD2,18,TRBJ2-2,CASSVVGAWRGDTGELFF,TGTGCCAGCAGCGTAGTAGGTGCCTGGCGGGGGGACACCGGGGAGCTGTTTTTT
TRBV11-3,-,TRBD1,15,TRBJ2-2,CASSPGTGVTGELFF,TGTGCCAGCAGCCCCGGGACAGGGGTCACCGGGGAGCTGTTTTTT
TRBV9,-,TRBD1,15,TRBJ1-5,CASSVEGQGSQPQHF,TGTGCCAGCAGCGTAGAGGGACAGGGATCTCAGCCCCAGCATTTT
TRBV5-4,-,TRBD1,14,TRBJ1-4,CASRGQGRNEKLFF,TGTGCCAGCAGGGGACAGGGGAGGAATGAAAAACTGTTTTTT
TRBV5-1,-,TRBD1,16,TRBJ1-2,CASNPRTGGDWNGYTF,TGCGCCAGCAACCCCCGGACAGGGGGCGATTGGAATGGCTACACCTTC
TRBV5-6,-,TRBD1,15,TRBJ2-3,CASSHGQGPADTQYF,TGTGCCAGCAGCCATGGACAGGGTCCCGCAGATACGCAGTATTTT
TRBV3-1/TRBV3-2,-,TRBD1,15,TRBJ2-1,CASSQGTGILNEQFF,TGTGCCAGCAGCCAAGGGACAGGGATCCTCAATGAGCAGTTCTTC
TRBV14,-,-,12,TRBJ1-1,CASSPLSTEAFF,TGTGCCAGCAGCCCACTGAGCACTGAAGCTTTCTTT
TRBV4-1,-,TRBD1,12,TRBJ1-2,CASSATGNGYTF,TGCGCCAGCAGCGCGACAGGGAATGGCTACACCTTC
TRBV28,-,TRBD1,14,TRBJ1-6,CASTSGQFASPLHF,TGTGCCAGCACTTCGGGACAGTTTGCTTCACCCCTCCACTTT
TRBV29-1,-,TRBD1,14,TRBJ1-4,CSVGQGTGKEKLFF,TGCAGCGTCGGGCAGGGGACAGGGAAGGAAAAACTGTTTTTT
TRBV7-6,-,-,13,TRBJ1-1,CAVGGAMGTEAFF,TGTGCGGTGGGGGGGGCCATGGGGACTGAAGCTTTCTTT
TRBV24-1,-,-,15,TRBJ2-3,CATSDPGDSTDTQYF,TGTGCCACCAGTGATCCGGGAGATAGCACAGATACGCAGTATTTT
TRBV3-1/TRBV3-2,-,-,13,TRBJ1-1,CASSPSSNTEAFF,TGTGCCAGCAGCCCCTCTTCCAACACTGAAGCTTTCTTT
TRBV5-1,few,-,13,TRBJ1-4,CASSKELNEKLFF,TGCGCCAGCAGCAAAGAGCTTAATGAAAAACTGTTTTTT
TRBV4-3,once,-,16,TRBJ2-4,CASSQDTERAKNIQYF,TGCGCCAGCAGCCAAGATACAGAAAGAGCCAAAAACATTCAGTACTTC
TRBV5-4,once,-,16,TRBJ2-2,CASSLGGTGNTGELFF,TGTGCCAGCAGCTTGGGGGGCACGGGGAACACCGGGGAGCTGTTTTTT
TRBV4-1,-,-,20,TRBJ2-3,CASSQVERRLTTPRADTQYF,TGCGCCAGCAGCCAAGTTGAACGAAGGCTTACTACCCCTCGTGCAGATACGCAGTATTTT
TRBV6-5,few,-,15,TRBJ1-3,CASRRQAFSGNTIYF,TGTGCCAGCAGGAGACAGGCTTTCTCTGGAAACACCATATATTTT
TRBV18,-,-,14,TRBJ2-1,CASSPTQTDNEQFF,TGTGCCAGCTCACCTACCCAGACAGACAATGAGCAGTTCTTC
TRBV12-3/TRBV12-4,-,TRBD1,13,TRBJ2-1,CASSRDREDEQFF,TGTGCCAGCAGTAGGGACAGGGAGGATGAGCAGTTCTTC
TRBV9,-,-,15,TRBJ2-5,CASSGTTGVQETQYF,TGTGCCAGCAGCGGAACAACAGGAGTCCAAGAGACCCAGTACTTC
TRBV4-2,once,-,16,TRBJ1-1,CASSQDTGGAGAEAFF,TGTGCCAGCAGCCAAGATACAGGAGGGGCGGGAGCTGAAGCTTTCTTT
TRBV7-3,-,-,14,TRBJ2-1,CASTRTPSYNEQFF,TGTGCCAGCACGAGGACTCCATCCTACAATGAGCAGTTCTTC
TRBV7-9,-,TRBD2,16,TRBJ2-3,CASSPLAGGTTDTQYF,TGTGCCAGCAGCCCACTAGCGGGGGGGACCACAGATACGCAGTATTTT
TRBV9,-,TRBD1,14,TRBJ2-7,CASSILGQGGEQYF,TGTGCCAGCAGCATACTAGGACAGGGCGGCGAGCAGTACTTC
TRBV7-9,-,TRBD1,14,TRBJ1-3,CASSPRQGRNTIYF,TGTGCCAGCAGCCCGAGACAGGGCCGAAACACCATATATTTT
TRBV16,once,TRBD1,14,TRBJ1-1,CASSQSDRGTEAFF,TGTGCCAGCAGCCAATCCGACAGGGGCACTGAAGCTTTCTTT
TRBV4-1,-,-,16,TRBJ1-4,CASSQGSGPADEKLFF,TGCGCCAGCAGCCAGGGTAGCGGCCCAGCGGATGAAAAACTGTTTTTT
TRBV6-6,-,TRBD2,16,TRBJ2-4,CASSPPSGIGKNIQYF,TGTGCCAGCAGCCCCCCCAGCGGGATAGGTAAAAACATTCAGTACTTC
TRBV5-1,-,-,13,TRBJ1-2,CASTTEPNYGYTF,TGCGCCAGCACTACAGAGCCTAACTATGGCTACACCTTC
TRBV24-1,-,TRBD1,15,TRBJ2-3,CATSDLGTGTDTQYF,TGTGCCACCAGTGATTTGGGGACAGGGACAGATACGCAGTATTTT
TRBV29-1,-,-,14,TRBJ2-2,CSVKIGGASGELFF,TGCAGCGTGAAGATAGGGGGGGCCTCCGGGGAGCTGTTTTTT